The clone carrying this T cell receptor beta chain was picked up one time. Its specificity is unknown. This sample stems from a study of shared clonotypes between healthy human individuals. General study findings and limits: The sole specimen, blood, was sampled, and tissue repertoires likely differ. Roughly 5% of naive CD4 clonotypes were common to a few donors.

Libraries were prepared by immunoSEQ multiplex PCR; TCRdb keeps only in-frame clonotypes and omits some of them. The sample consists of about 2.3 million clones, just under 95% of them appearing once. The CDR3 loop spans 14 amino acids. CDR1 is SEHNR, CDR2 FQNEAQ, per germline (reference sequence). With 4 bases removed from V and 8 bases from J, the gap between germline ends came to 15 bases. V usage is TRBV7-9 and J usage is TRBJ2-1; TRBD1 might be the D (5 bases). The sample consisted of naive CD4+ T cells from PBMCs. Subset reported: CD45RA+ positively selected. The sequence was obtained from a man aged 18-30 years in good health. Some clones in this sample may be carry-over from other donors' samples. As DNA, the CDR3 is TGTGCCAGCAGCTCGCTACAGGACGGCGATGAGCAGTTCTTC. Translated, it gives CASSSLQDGDEQFF.